This TCR beta chain was captured in a study of shared clonotypes between healthy human individuals. Method: immunoSEQ multiplex PCR; TCRdb's copy keeps in-frame clones and lacks some. Here the sample spans hundreds of thousands of clones, 75% to 85% being singletons. The TCR was taken from a woman aged 35 to 49 in good health. Some clones in this sample may be carry-over from other donors' samples. The source material was PBMCs.

The CDR3 reads CASSFPGLEEDGAQYF. As DNA, the CDR3 is TGTGCCAGCAGTTTCCCTGGACTAGAAGAGGATGGGGCCCAGTACTTC. The chain recombines TRBV28 with TRBJ2-5; TRBD2 aligns across 7 bases. After removal of 3 bases from V and 9 bases from J, the junction contained 16 bases not matched to a gene. Germline V lookup: CDR1 MDHEN, CDR2 SYDVKM. The CDR3 covers 16 residues.